This T cell receptor (beta chain) comes out of a study of control samples from healthy donors and cancer patients. CDR3 length: 14 amino acids. In germline, CDR1 is SGHNT, CDR2 YENEEA. V was clipped by 1 base and J by 2 bases, with 7 bases between them. The assay was immunoSEQ multiplex PCR, and TCRdb's table has in-frame clones only and misses some. The sample has 150,000 to 200,000 clones, about nine tenths seen once. The chain couples TRBV11-3 to TRBJ2-3; no firm D call. Source material: blood. This TCR derives from a woman in her twenties or thirties in good health. As DNA, the CDR3 is TGTGCCAGCAGCTTAGCTGGGCCCACAGATACGCAGTATTTT. Residues: CASSLAGPTDTQYF.